This T cell receptor beta chain was retrieved from a study of graft-versus-host responses after intestinal transplantation. Study observations and caveats: Graft-donor T cell macrochimerism in patients accompanied high graft-versus-host to host-versus-graft clonal ratios in allografts.

The CDR3 totals 13 residues. V lost 0 bases and J 8 bases, leaving 8 bases between the germline ends. Looked up from germline, CDR1 is SGHKS and CDR2 is YYEKEE (reference sequence). Comment on this clone: Its antigen is unknown.

Using immunoSEQ multiplex PCR, the repertoire was profiled, and TCRdb retains in-frame clones only, with some absent. The sample includes around 71,000 clones, roughly 94% of them seen just once. The sample consisted of unstimulated CD8+ T cells sorted from spleen or lymph node cells, taken before intestinal transplant. This TCR was sampled from a human donor who received an intestinal transplant. The chain carries TRBV5-5 and TRBJ1-4; no firm D call. CDR3 bases: TGTGCCAGCAGCTTGGTTGAAGAAGAAAAACTGTTTTTT. Protein: CASSLVEEEKLFF.